Below are 15 T cell receptor beta chains sequenced from a single sample in a study of OX40 agonist ivuxolimab in advanced cancers. Profiled with immunoSEQ multiplex PCR; TCRdb holds only in-frame clones, not every one. The sample contains 100,000 to 150,000 clones, about nine tenths of which appear only once. The sequences come from CD4+ or CD8+ T cells sorted from blood, collected in a trial of the OX40 agonist ivuxolimab. These receptor sequences come from an adult with an advanced solid tumor such as melanoma, head and neck, liver or kidney cancer.

The V call is TRBV6-5, the J call TRBJ2-7; D is possibly TRBD2 (5 bases). Trimming removed 0 bases at V and 1 base at J, with 13 bases between. This CDR3 comprises 16 residues. In germline, CDR1 is MNHEY, CDR2 SVGAGI. DNA for the CDR3: TGTGCCAGCAGTTACTCGAGCGGAGGAGCTTCCTACGAGCAGTACTTC. This sequence encodes CASSYSSGGASYEQYF.

The genes are TRBV2 and TRBJ1-5; a possible D gene is TRBD1 (5 bases). The V end was cut by 6 bases, the J end by 7 bases, with 13 bases between. Germline CDR1 reads SNHLY; CDR2 reads FYNNEI. This CDR3 is built from 13 residues. The CDR3 DNA follows: TGTGCCAGCAGCCCTAGGGACCCACAGCCCCAGCATTTT. Translation gives CASSPRDPQPQHF.

The chain recombines TRBV10-3 with TRBJ2-3; D ambiguous. V was clipped by 4 bases and J by 0 bases, with 14 bases between them. The germline V gene encodes CDR1 ENHRY and CDR2 SYGVKD. The CDR3 extends over 16 amino acids. The CDR3 nucleotides read TGTGCCATCAGTGTCCTATTCCAAGCGAGCACAGATACGCAGTATTTT. Protein product: CAISVLFQASTDTQYF.

The V and J genes are TRBV6-6 and TRBJ2-1; 10 bases line up with TRBD2. Trimming took 6 bases from V and 8 from J; bases not matched to a gene: 10. Germline V gene data show CDR1 as MNHNY and CDR2 as SVGAGI (reference sequence). CDR3 length equals 15 residues. The CDR3 coding sequence is TGTGCCAGCAGCCTCGCGCTAGCGGGAGTGGATGAGCAGTTCTTC. This encodes CASSLALAGVDEQFF.

The chain uses TRBV6-5 and TRBJ1-5; D call uncertain. CDR1 is MNHEY and CDR2 is SVGAGI in the germline V gene. Trimming shortened V by 0 bases and J by 6 bases, and 6 bases separated the two germline ends. The CDR3 has 13 residues. CDR3 protein: CASSYSGFQPQHF. CDR3 sequence (DNA): TGTGCCAGCAGTTACTCGGGGTTTCAGCCCCAGCATTTT.

A remark on this clone: Other DNA sequences in this specimen translate into the identical CDR3. V gene TRBV2 combines with J gene TRBJ1-1; 8 nucleotides align to TRBD1. The CDR3 sequence is 14 residues long. Germline V gene sequence: CDR1 SNHLY, CDR2 FYNNEI. V was pared by 5 bases and J by 0 bases, with 2 bases of the junction left unmatched. For the CDR3, the DNA is TGTGCCAGCAGTCGACAGGGGATGAACACTGAAGCTTTCTTT. This sequence encodes CASSRQGMNTEAFF.

This clone has a handful of counts. The chain employs TRBV10-3 and TRBJ2-7; the D is unclear. Trimming took off 6 bases at V and 4 bases at J, with 13 bases between the two ends. The CDR3 sequence is 13 residues long. Looked up from germline, CDR1 is ENHRY and CDR2 is SYGVKD. CDR3: CAISAQLGYEQYF. As DNA, the CDR3 is TGTGCCATCAGCGCCCAGCTGGGATACGAGCAGTACTTC.

Concerning this clone itself: One junction end does not reproduce the germline sequence, and a read error may be involved. The V gene is TRBV7-8, the J gene TRBJ2-1, with 7 bases lining up with TRBD2. CDR1 is SGHVS, CDR2 FQNEAQ, per germline. The CDR3 contains 16 residues. The CDR3 sequence: CASSLMAGVSHNEQFF. The CDR3 bases are TGTGCCAGCAGCTTAATGGCGGGAGTCTCCCACAATGAGCAGTTCTTC.

The genes are TRBV4-1 and TRBJ1-1; perhaps TRBD1 as D (5 bases). The CDR3 runs to 19 residues. With 0 bases removed from V and 4 bases from J, the gap between germline ends came to 24 bases. CDR1 is MGHRA and CDR2 is YSYEKL in the germline V gene. This chain's CDR3 is CASSQEKRGGRTFRTEAFF. In DNA form, the CDR3 reads TGCGCCAGCAGCCAAGAGAAGAGGGGTGGTCGGACCTTTCGCACTGAAGCTTTCTTT.

V and J are TRBV19 and TRBJ2-1, with 10 bases aligning to TRBD2. The V gene's germline CDR1 is LNHDA and CDR2 SQIVND (reference sequence). CDR3 size: 16 residues. After removal of 7 bases from V and 8 bases from J, the junction contained 14 bases not matched to a gene. CDR3 DNA: TGTGCCAGTACCCCGGTAGCGGGAGGCATTAGGGATGAGCAGTTCTTC. This translates into CASTPVAGGIRDEQFF.

On this clone: The junction and the germline gene differ at one end; a read error may be behind it. The chain couples TRBV7-7 to TRBJ2-5; 11 bases align to TRBD2. CDR1 is SSHAT, CDR2 FNYEAQ, per germline (reference sequence). CDR3 length: 15 residues. CDR3 nucleotide sequence: TGTGCTAGCAGCTTAGCGGGAGGGAGCCAAGAGACCCAGTACTTC. Protein: CASSLAGGSQETQYF.

V gene TRBV6-1 combines with J gene TRBJ1-5; a weak D match, TRBD1 (6 bases). The V end was cut by 5 bases, the J end by 1 base, with 15 bases between. This CDR3 spans 16 amino acids. The V gene's germline CDR1 is MNHNS and CDR2 SASEGT. Here the CDR3 DNA reads TGTGCCAGCAGTAAAGGGGACAAACCGAGCAATCAGCCCCAGCATTTT. Amino acid sequence: CASSKGDKPSNQPQHF.

The chain links TRBV2 to TRBJ2-7; no clear D gene. CDR3 length: 13 residues. Germline values: CDR1 SNHLY, CDR2 FYNNEI. Trimming stripped 5 bases from V and 3 bases from J, with 11 bases between. The CDR3 DNA is TGTGCCAGCAGTTCAACAGCAGACTACGAGCAGTACTTC. Its translation: CASSSTADYEQYF.

CDR3 sequence: CASRRQGARRAFF. The CDR3 DNA sequence: TGTGCCAGCAGGAGGCAGGGGGCCAGGAGAGCTTTCTTT. The chain uses TRBV2 and TRBJ1-1; TRBD1 agrees at 8 bases. The ends lost 6 bases at V and 10 bases at J; junction bases unmatched: 10. The CDR3 has 13 amino acids. Germline CDR1 is SNHLY and CDR2 is FYNNEI.

The chain joins TRBV20-1 to TRBJ1-2; the D is unclear. The CDR3 has 10 residues. Trimming removed 4 bases from V and 3 bases from J, with 3 bases in between. Per germline, CDR1 DFQATT and CDR2 SNEGSKA (reference sequence). The CDR3 DNA sequence: TGCAGTGCTACGGACTATGGCTACACCTTC. This encodes CSATDYGYTF.